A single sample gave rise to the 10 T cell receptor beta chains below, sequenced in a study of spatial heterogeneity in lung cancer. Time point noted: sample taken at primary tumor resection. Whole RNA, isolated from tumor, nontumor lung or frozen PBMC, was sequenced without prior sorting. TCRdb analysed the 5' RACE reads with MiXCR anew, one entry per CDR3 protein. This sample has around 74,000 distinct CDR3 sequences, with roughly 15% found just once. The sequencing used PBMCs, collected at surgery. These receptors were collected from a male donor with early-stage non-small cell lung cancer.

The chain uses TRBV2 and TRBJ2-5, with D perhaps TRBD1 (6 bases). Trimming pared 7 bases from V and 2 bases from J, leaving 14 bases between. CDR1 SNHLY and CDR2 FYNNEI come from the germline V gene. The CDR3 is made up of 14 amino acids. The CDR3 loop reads CASKSRDIQETQYF. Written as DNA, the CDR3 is TGTGCCAGCAAAAGCCGGGACATTCAAGAGACCCAGTACTTC. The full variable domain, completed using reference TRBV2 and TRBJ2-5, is EPEVTQTPSHQVTQMGQEVILRCVPISNHLYFYWYRQILGQKVEFLVSFYNNEISEKSEIFDDQFSVERPDGSNFTLKIRSTKLEDSAMYFCASKSRDIQETQYFGPGTRLLVL.

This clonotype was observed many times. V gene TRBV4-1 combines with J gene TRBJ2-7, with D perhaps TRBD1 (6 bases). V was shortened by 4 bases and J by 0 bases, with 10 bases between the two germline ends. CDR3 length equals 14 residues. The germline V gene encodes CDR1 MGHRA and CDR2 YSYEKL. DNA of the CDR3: TGCGCCAGCAGCCTCCGGGACAACTCCTACGAGCAGTACTTC. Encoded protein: CASSLRDNSYEQYF.

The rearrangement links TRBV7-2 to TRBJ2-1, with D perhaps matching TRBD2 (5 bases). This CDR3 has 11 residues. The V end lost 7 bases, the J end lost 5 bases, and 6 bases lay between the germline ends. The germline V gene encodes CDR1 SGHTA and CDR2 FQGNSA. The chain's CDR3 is CASMRDNEQFF. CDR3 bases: TGTGCCAGCATGAGGGACAATGAGCAGTTCTTC.

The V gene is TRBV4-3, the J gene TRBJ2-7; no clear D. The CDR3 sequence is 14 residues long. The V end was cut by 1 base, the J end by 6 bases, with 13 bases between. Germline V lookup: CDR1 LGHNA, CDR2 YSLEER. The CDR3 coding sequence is TGCGCCAGCAGCCAAGCCGGGCGATCCGTCGAGCAGTACTTC. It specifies CASSQAGRSVEQYF.

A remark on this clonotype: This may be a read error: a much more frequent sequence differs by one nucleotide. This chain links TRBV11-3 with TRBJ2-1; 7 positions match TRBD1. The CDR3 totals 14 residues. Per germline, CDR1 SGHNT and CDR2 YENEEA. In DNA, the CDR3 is TGTGTCAGCAGCCCCAACAGGGGAAGGAGTGAGCAGTTCTTC. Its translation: CVSSPNRGRSEQFF.

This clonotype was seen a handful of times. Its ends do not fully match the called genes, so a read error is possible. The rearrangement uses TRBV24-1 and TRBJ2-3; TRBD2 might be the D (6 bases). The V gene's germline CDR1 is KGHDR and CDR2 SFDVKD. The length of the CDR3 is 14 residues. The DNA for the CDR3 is TGTGCCATCAGTGGGAGCGGGTCCACAGATACGCAGTATTTT. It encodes CAISGSGSTDTQYF.

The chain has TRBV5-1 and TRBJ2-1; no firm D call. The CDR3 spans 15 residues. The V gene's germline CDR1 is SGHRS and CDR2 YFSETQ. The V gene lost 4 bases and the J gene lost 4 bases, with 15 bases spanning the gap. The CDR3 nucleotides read TGCGCCAGCAGCCTCGACAACGCCGGTTACAATGAGCAGTTCTTC. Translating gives CASSLDNAGYNEQFF. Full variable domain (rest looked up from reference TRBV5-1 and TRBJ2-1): KAGVTQTPRYLIKTRGQQVTLSCSPISGHRSVSWYQQTPGQGLQFLFEYFSETQRNKGNFPGRFSGRQFSNSRSEMNVSTLELGDSALYLCASSLDNAGYNEQFFGPGTRLTVL.

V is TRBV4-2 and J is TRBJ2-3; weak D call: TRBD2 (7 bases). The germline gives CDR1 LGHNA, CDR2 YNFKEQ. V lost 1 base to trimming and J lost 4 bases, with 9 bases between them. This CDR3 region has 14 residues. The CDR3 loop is CASSQGEGADTQYF. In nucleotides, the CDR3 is TGTGCCAGCAGCCAAGGGGAGGGGGCAGATACGCAGTATTTT.

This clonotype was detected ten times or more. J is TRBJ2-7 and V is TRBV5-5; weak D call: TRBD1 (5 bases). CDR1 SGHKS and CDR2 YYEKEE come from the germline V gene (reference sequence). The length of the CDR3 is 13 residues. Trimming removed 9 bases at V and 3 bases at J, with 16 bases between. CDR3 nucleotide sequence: TGTGCCACCACCAGGAGAACAGGCTACGAGCAGTACTTC. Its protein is CATTRRTGYEQYF.

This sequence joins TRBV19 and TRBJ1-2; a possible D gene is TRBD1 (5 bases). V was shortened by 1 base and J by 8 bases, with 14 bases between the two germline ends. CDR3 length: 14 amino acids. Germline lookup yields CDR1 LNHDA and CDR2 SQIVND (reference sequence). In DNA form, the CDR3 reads TGTGCCAGTAGTATAGCCCGAGGGGCAGAGGGCTACACCTTC. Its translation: CASSIARGAEGYTF.